This entry concerns a single T cell receptor beta chain. Trimming shortened V by 10 bases and J by 5 bases, and 11 bases separated the two germline ends. CDR1 and CDR2 (germline): SGHTA, FQGNSA. This CDR3 comprises 11 residues. The sample belongs to a study of blood T cell repertoires in COVID-19. Study in general: Nucleic acid was either cDNA or gDNA, and it came from T cells, B-cell-depleted T cells, or PBMCs.

Original data processing: How many nucleated cells were present was estimated from reference gene primer amplification. Measured with immunoSEQ multiplex PCR; TCRdb has only the in-frame clones, and not every one. The V and J calls and clone size were taken over from that table, and D and trimming were inferred from the DNA. The profile shows 130,000 to 150,000 clones, 75% to 90% of them singletons. Clinical histories supplied by participants themselves formed the basis of cohort assignment. Material: PBMCs or T cells enriched from blood (not recorded which). This TCR was sampled from a man aged 55 to 70 who had recovered from COVID-19. The chain uses TRBV7-2 and TRBJ1-2, with D hard to call. The CDR3 sequence is CATRLTYGYTF. The CDR3, as DNA: TGTGCCACACGGTTGACATATGGCTACACCTTC.